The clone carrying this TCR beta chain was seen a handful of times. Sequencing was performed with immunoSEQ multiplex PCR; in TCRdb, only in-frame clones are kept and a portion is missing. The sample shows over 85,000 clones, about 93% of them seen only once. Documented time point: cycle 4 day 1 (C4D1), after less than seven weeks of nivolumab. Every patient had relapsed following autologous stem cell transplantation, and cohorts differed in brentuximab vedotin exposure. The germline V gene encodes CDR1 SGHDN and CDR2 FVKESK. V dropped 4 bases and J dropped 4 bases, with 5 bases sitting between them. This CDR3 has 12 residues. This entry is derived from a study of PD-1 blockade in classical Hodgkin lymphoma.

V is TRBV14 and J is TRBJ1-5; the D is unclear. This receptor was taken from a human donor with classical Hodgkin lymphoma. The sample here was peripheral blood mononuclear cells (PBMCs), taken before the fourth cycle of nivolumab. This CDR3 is CASSLKNQPQHF. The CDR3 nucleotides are TGTGCCAGCAGCCTTAAGAATCAGCCCCAGCATTTT.